This T cell receptor (beta chain) originates from a study of tumor-infiltrating lymphocytes in primary liver carcinoma. About the research overall: Between about 4 and 10 cm across, the tumors were all of stage T1-T3 N0M0. Read depth, roughly 3.5 to 8 million productive TCRbeta reads, did not differ significantly between tissues. Study-level results: Tumor region pairs showed greater overlap than either tumor-adjacent or tumor-blood pairs did.

This CDR3 comprises 13 residues. CDR1 and CDR2 (germline): MNHNS, SASEGT. Unsorted bulk tissue (roughly 17-33 mg) underwent RNA and DNA co-extraction. A primer in the constant region served to generate TCR beta cDNA from roughly 450 ng of total RNA. For TCR beta, libraries were produced by three nested multiplex PCR rounds using slightly modified ARM-PCR. TRBV1-TRBV30 forward and Cbeta reverse primers drove the first two approximately 10-cycle rounds. MiXCR was run by TCRdb on the multiplex PCR reads, yielding one entry per CDR3 protein. The table has fewer than 30,000 distinct CDR3 sequences, 75% to 80% seen once. Notes on this clonotype: Its antigen is as yet unknown. A read error may account for a junction end that differs from germline.

The sequence was obtained from a man in his forties or fifties with primary liver carcinoma and hepatitis B virus infection. The J gene is TRBJ2-1, the V gene TRBV6-1; D not resolved. What was sequenced was liver tumor tissue from sampling region 3. Described subset: tumor region T3, left-lateral pole. The CDR3 DNA follows: TGTGCCTGCATGCTAAATCAACACAACGAGCAGTTCTTC. Amino acid sequence: CACMLNQHNEQFF.